This passage covers 2 T cell receptor beta chains from one sample sequenced in a study of blood T cell repertoires in COVID-19. This table comes from immunoSEQ multiplex PCR, and its TCRdb copy is limited to in-frame clones, with some not included. The sample contains approximately 100,000 clones, under 75% of which appear only once. Sequencing was carried out using peripheral blood. The receptors derive from a man at least 80 years old with acute or convalescent COVID-19.

The chain is built from TRBV24-1 and TRBJ2-1; 7 bases fit TRBD1. Germline V gives CDR1 KGHDR, CDR2 SFDVKD. V gave up 2 bases and J gave up 7 bases; unmatched junction bases: 4. This CDR3 comprises 14 residues. CDR3 loop: CATSDWTGNNEQFF. CDR3 sequence (DNA): TGTGCCACCAGTGATTGGACAGGTAATAATGAGCAGTTCTTC.

The chain has TRBV9 and TRBJ2-7; 11 nucleotides align to TRBD2. The CDR3 is made up of 16 amino acids. J lost 2 bases, V lost 0 bases, and 4 bases had no gene match. Germline values: CDR1 SGDLS, CDR2 YYNGEE. CDR3 residues: CASSVAATSGTYEQYF. CDR3 coding DNA: TGTGCCAGCAGCGTAGCTGCGACTAGCGGGACCTACGAGCAGTACTTC.